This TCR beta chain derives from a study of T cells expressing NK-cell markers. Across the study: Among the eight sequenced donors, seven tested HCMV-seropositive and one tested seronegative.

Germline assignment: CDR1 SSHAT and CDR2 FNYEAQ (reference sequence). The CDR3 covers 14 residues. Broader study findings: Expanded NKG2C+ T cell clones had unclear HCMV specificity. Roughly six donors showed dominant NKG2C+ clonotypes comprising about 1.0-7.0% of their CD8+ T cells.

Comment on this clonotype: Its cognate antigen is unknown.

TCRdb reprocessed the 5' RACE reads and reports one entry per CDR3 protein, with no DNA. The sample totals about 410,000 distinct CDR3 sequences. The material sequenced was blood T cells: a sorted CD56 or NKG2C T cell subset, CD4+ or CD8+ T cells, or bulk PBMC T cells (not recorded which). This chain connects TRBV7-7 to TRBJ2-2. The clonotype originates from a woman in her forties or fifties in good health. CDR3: CASSLIVNTGELFF.